The clone carrying this T cell receptor beta chain was observed many times. The antigen remains unidentified. From about 0.45 ug total RNA, TCR beta cDNA was generated with a primer in the constant region. Employing slightly modified ARM-PCR, three nested multiplex PCR rounds were run, and these gave rise to the TCR beta libraries. Both of the initial two PCR rounds ran for 10 cycles and employed TRBV1-TRBV30 forward primers alongside a C-beta reverse primer. TCRdb re-analysed the multiplex PCR reads in MiXCR, keeping a single row per CDR3 protein. This sample has some 130,000 distinct CDR3 sequences; roughly 75% occur once, and the top ten carry more than 7%. Bulk tissue was left unsorted, and RNA and DNA were co-extracted from around 18-30 mg of it. The data derive from a study of tumor-infiltrating lymphocytes in primary liver carcinoma. Across the whole study: The patients included men and women who were aged 30 to 69 years.

Study findings and constraints: Lesser overlap characterized tumor-adjacent and tumor-blood pairs relative to tumor region pairs.

Germline lookup yields CDR1 MDHEN and CDR2 SYDVKM. CDR3 size: 14 residues. With 1 base removed from V and 5 bases from J, the gap between germline ends came to 9 bases. This sequence joins TRBV28 and TRBJ2-1, with D unresolved. The origin of this receptor is a woman in her fifties or sixties with primary liver carcinoma and hepatitis B virus infection. The specimen sequenced was tumor-adjacent normal liver tissue. In DNA, the CDR3 is TGTGCCAGCAGTTTATTAGTGCGAAACAATGAGCAGTTCTTC. It is translated as CASSLLVRNNEQFF.